A selection of T cell receptor beta chains follows, all from one sample in a study of CD8 T cells in ankylosing spondylitis. TCRdb recomputed calls from the 5' RACE reads with MiXCR, one row per CDR3 protein. The sample lists 230,000 or so distinct CDR3 sequences, over 15% occurring once. The sequenced sample consisted of blood, either unsorted or a sorted T cell fraction (not recorded which). The receptors come from a male donor with ankylosing spondylitis or in good health (not recorded which). The conserved cysteine and the conserved F or W are not part of the CDR3 here. Where a row states a size, it is once, few, many or the class of an expanded clone; other rows omit it.

V gene,clone size,CDR3 protein
TRBV29-1,many,SAEPGLAREF
TRBV4-3,.,ASSPVLHSEAF
TRBV12-3/TRBV12-4,.,ASSPPYETQY
TRBV6-1,.,ASSPGGSYGYT
TRBV11-2,.,ASSLVGYGGYEQY
TRBV11-1,.,ASSPGTSGEGHEQF
TRBV4-1,few,ASSQLGAPGYT
TRBV20-1,many,SARTGSATYNEQF
TRBV19,.,ASKISGGYNEQF
TRBV20-1,few,SARDFDVQY
TRBV7-9,few,ASSSNMAPGTEAF
TRBV4-1,few,ASSQPPYAWF
TRBV12-3/TRBV12-4,.,ASSPGHLREKLF